This passage covers 19 T cell receptor beta chains from one sample sequenced in a study of identical twins. TCRdb analysed the 5' RACE reads with MiXCR anew, one entry per CDR3 protein. Seen here are about 220,000 distinct CDR3 sequences, around 9.6% observed once, and the top ten hold around 5%. Source material: memory (CD45RO+) T cells sorted from blood. The receptor set was obtained from a woman between 18 and 30 years old in good health.

A few counts support this clonotype. The rearrangement links TRBV5-1 to TRBJ2-2, with 10 bases that match TRBD2. V was clipped by 4 bases and J by 6 bases; unmatched bases: 6. There are 15 residues in the CDR3. The germline CDR1 and CDR2 sequences are SGHRS and YFSETQ. Here the CDR3 reads CASSPGLAAPGELFF. In DNA form, the CDR3 reads TGCGCCAGCAGCCCAGGACTAGCGGCCCCCGGGGAGCTGTTTTTT.

The chain carries TRBV9 and TRBJ2-7; 7 bases match TRBD2. Germline values: CDR1 SGDLS, CDR2 YYNGEE. V shed 1 base and J 6 bases; nucleotides not matched to a gene: 10. This CDR3 has 15 residues. The CDR3 protein is CASSVNPAGRGEQYF. The CDR3, as DNA: TGTGCCAGCAGCGTAAATCCAGCGGGGCGTGGCGAGCAGTACTTC.

V is TRBV6-2 or TRBV6-3 and J is TRBJ2-5; 12 positions match TRBD2. Germline assignment: CDR1 MNHEY and CDR2 SVGEGT. The CDR3 consists of 14 residues. The V and J ends lost 7 bases and 5 bases, in that order; junction bases with no gene match: 5. The CDR3 here is CASTRLAGVETQYF. The CDR3 region has the DNA TGTGCCAGCACCAGACTAGCGGGAGTCGAGACCCAGTACTTC.

This clonotype was seen a handful of times. The chain is built from TRBV6-1 and TRBJ1-3; 8 bases line up with TRBD1. V shed 6 bases, J shed 6 bases, and the junction held 4 bases outside the gene matches. The CDR3 sequence is 13 residues long. In germline, CDR1 is MNHNS, CDR2 SASEGT. CDR3 sequence reads: CASRRDRSNTIYF. In DNA, the CDR3 is TGTGCCAGCAGGAGGGACAGGTCAAACACCATATATTTT.

The J gene is TRBJ2-3, the V gene TRBV20-1; tentatively, D is TRBD1 or TRBD2 (6 bases each). Looked up from germline, CDR1 is DFQATT and CDR2 is SNEGSKA (reference sequence). This CDR3 comprises 15 residues. The CDR3 protein is CSPKVGGPSTDTQYF. In DNA, the CDR3 is TGCAGCCCTAAGGTCGGGGGCCCCAGCACAGATACGCAGTATTTT.

V gene TRBV7-9 combines with J gene TRBJ2-3, with a tentative D call TRBD1 (6 bases). The CDR3 totals 14 residues. V was cut by 2 bases and J by 3 bases, with 9 bases left in between. The germline V gene encodes CDR1 SEHNR and CDR2 FQNEAQ (reference sequence). This chain's CDR3 is CASSLFQGTDTQYF. The DNA for the CDR3 is TGTGCCAGCAGCTTATTTCAGGGGACAGATACGCAGTATTTT.

The gene calls are TRBV12-3 or TRBV12-4 and TRBJ1-6; D is unresolved. This CDR3 has 15 residues. Between the trimmed V and J ends, which lost 2 bases and 9 bases, there was a span of 14 bases. The CDR3 nucleotides read TGTGCCAGCAGTTTATCCTGGGGAATAAGTTCACCCCTCCACTTT. Amino acid sequence: CASSLSWGISSPLHF.

This chain connects TRBV11-2 to TRBJ2-1; D may be TRBD1 (6 bases). The CDR3 has 13 residues. Trimming left V 0 bases short and J 12 bases short, with 12 bases between. Germline CDR1 SGHAT, CDR2 FQNNGV. CDR3: CASSLDRLRGQFF. CDR3 in DNA: TGTGCCAGCAGCTTAGATAGGCTCAGGGGGCAGTTCTTC.

The rearrangement joins TRBV19 to TRBJ1-5, with D hard to call. CDR3 length: 12 amino acids. Germline CDR1 and CDR2: LNHDA and SQIVND (reference sequence). The ends were cut back, 6 bases at V and 8 bases at J, with 11 bases in the middle. CDR3 sequence (DNA): TGTGCCAGTAGACGGATTGGGGAGCCCCAGCATTTT. Translated, it gives CASRRIGEPQHF.

This clonotype was seen at least ten times. The chain employs TRBV4-3 and TRBJ2-1; 12 nucleotides match TRBD1. With V trimmed by 4 bases and J by 7 bases, 5 bases remained unmatched. The CDR3 extends over 15 amino acids. Per the germline V gene, CDR1 is LGHNA and CDR2 is YSLEER. CDR3 bases: TGCGCCAGCAGCCCACGGGACAGGGGGCCGAATGAGCAGTTCTTC. Amino acids: CASSPRDRGPNEQFF.

This clonotype was counted ten times or more. The rearrangement uses TRBV5-5 and TRBJ2-2; TRBD2 agrees at 7 bases. V lost 2 bases to trimming and J lost 0 bases; unmatched junction nucleotides: 4. Germline loops: CDR1 SGHKS, CDR2 YYEKEE (reference sequence). The CDR3 length is 16 residues. The CDR3 nucleotides are TGTGCCAGCAGCTTTGGTCTAGCGGCGAACACCGGGGAGCTGTTTTTT. This gives the protein CASSFGLAANTGELFF.

This clonotype was found many times. The genes are TRBV20-1 and TRBJ2-1; D perhaps matches TRBD2 (5 bases). CDR1 and CDR2 from the germline V gene are DFQATT and SNEGSKA (reference sequence). V shed 5 bases and J shed 6 bases, with 11 bases lying between them. This CDR3 is 12 amino acids long. CDR3 in DNA: TGCAGTGCTCCGACTATTTTCAATGAGCAGTTCTTC. This sequence encodes CSAPTIFNEQFF.

This clonotype turned up a few times. The chain links TRBV6-5 to TRBJ2-1; D gene ambiguous. CDR1 is MNHEY and CDR2 is SVGAGI in the germline V gene. CDR3 length: 14 residues. The ends were cut back, 2 bases at V and 4 bases at J, with 9 bases in the middle. The CDR3 sequence: CASSYTREYNEQFF. DNA for the CDR3: TGTGCCAGCAGTTACACACGCGAGTACAATGAGCAGTTCTTC.

This clonotype was found many times. The CDR3 sequence is CASSENFYEQYF. Written as DNA, the CDR3 is TGTGCCAGCAGTGAAAACTTCTACGAGCAGTACTTC. The rearrangement joins TRBV2 to TRBJ2-7, with D unresolved. CDR1 and CDR2 (germline): SNHLY, FYNNEI. Trimming shortened V by 2 bases and J by 3 bases, and 5 bases separated the two germline ends. CDR3 size: 12 residues.

The chain has TRBV20-1 and TRBJ2-3; a possible D gene is TRBD2 (7 bases). The CDR3 has 13 amino acids. The germline V gene has CDR1 DFQATT and CDR2 SNEGSKA (reference sequence). The V end was cut by 6 bases, the J end by 3 bases, with 13 bases between. The CDR3 DNA reads as TGCAGTGCCGGGGGGCCGGGGACAGATACGCAGTATTTT. It specifies CSAGGPGTDTQYF.

The chain is built from TRBV5-1 and TRBJ1-6; no clear D. V dropped 4 bases and J dropped 10 bases, with 12 bases sitting between them. This CDR3 contains 13 residues. Germline V lookup: CDR1 SGHRS, CDR2 YFSETQ. The CDR3 coding sequence is TGCGCCAGCAGCGCTGACTTTGGGTCACCCCTCCACTTT. Its translation: CASSADFGSPLHF.

This clonotype has ten or more counts. The rearrangement uses TRBV10-3 and TRBJ2-7; 12 positions agree with TRBD2. Trimming removed 6 bases from V and 7 bases from J; junction bases left unmatched: 22. This CDR3 comprises 19 residues. Germline CDR1 is ENHRY and CDR2 is SYGVKD. CDR3 loop: CAIRKEGTSGRTSRFEQYF. The CDR3, as DNA: TGTGCCATCAGGAAGGAAGGAACTAGCGGGAGGACTTCCAGATTTGAGCAGTACTTC.

V and J are TRBV7-2 and TRBJ2-1; 10 nucleotides match TRBD2. With V trimmed by 1 base and J by 9 bases, 12 bases remained unmatched. This CDR3 comprises 17 residues. Looked up from germline, CDR1 is SGHTA and CDR2 is FQGNSA. The CDR3 sequence is CASSLVLTSGVVGEQFF. As DNA, the CDR3 is TGTGCCAGCAGCTTAGTGTTAACTAGCGGGGTGGTGGGTGAGCAGTTCTTC. The full variable domain, completed using reference TRBV7-2 and TRBJ2-1, is GAGVSQSPSNKVTEKGKDVELRCDPISGHTALYWYRQSLGQGLEFLIYFQGNSAPDKSGLPSDRFSAERTGGSVSTLTIQRTQQEDSAVYLCASSLVLTSGVVGEQFFGPGTRLTVL.

The chain links TRBV14 to TRBJ2-7; D is undetermined. This CDR3 has 11 residues. CDR1 is SGHDN and CDR2 is FVKESK in the germline V gene. Trimming removed 8 bases at V and 2 bases at J, with 7 bases between. This CDR3 is CASGFTYEQYF. In nucleotides, the CDR3 is TGTGCCAGCGGGTTCACCTACGAGCAGTACTTC.